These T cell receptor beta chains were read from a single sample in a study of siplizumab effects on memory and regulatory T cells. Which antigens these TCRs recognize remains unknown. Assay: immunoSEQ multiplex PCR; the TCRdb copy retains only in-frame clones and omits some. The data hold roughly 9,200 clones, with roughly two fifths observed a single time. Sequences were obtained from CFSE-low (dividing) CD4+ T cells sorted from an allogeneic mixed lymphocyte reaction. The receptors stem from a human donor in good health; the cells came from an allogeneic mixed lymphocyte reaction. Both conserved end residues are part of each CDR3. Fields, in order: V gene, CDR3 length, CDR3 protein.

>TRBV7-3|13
CASSLTDYNEQFF
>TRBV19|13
CASTQDGDSPLHF
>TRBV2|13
CASKGVSNQPQHF
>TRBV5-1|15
CASSVGQSSGNTIYF
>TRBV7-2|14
CASTETNLHNEQFF
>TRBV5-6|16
CASSPTGQARYNEQFF
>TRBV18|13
CAGSPMRNTEAFF
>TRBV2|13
CASRQSLGGTQYF
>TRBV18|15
CASSPPWTANQPQHF
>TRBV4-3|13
CASSQTGGNEQFF
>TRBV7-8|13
CASSLGLGETQYF
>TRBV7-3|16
CASSSQGGPSTDTQYF
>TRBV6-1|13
CASSESGNQPQHF
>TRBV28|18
CASSLAGQFASGANVLTF
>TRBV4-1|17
CASSQEGLAGRTDTQYF
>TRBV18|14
CASSPLASTDTQYF
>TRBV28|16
CASSFTPGTGVNIQYF
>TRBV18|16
CASSRLAAANTGELFF
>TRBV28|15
CASRLPLTGNQPQHF
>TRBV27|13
CATSEGQHYGYTF
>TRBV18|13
CASSPPNQETQYF
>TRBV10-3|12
CAISEYQETQYF
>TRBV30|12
CAGGGGGYGYTF
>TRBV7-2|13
CASNDRGDYGYTF
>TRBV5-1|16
CASSPAGGASLYRYTF
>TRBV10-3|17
CAISQGQGTLSGNTIYF